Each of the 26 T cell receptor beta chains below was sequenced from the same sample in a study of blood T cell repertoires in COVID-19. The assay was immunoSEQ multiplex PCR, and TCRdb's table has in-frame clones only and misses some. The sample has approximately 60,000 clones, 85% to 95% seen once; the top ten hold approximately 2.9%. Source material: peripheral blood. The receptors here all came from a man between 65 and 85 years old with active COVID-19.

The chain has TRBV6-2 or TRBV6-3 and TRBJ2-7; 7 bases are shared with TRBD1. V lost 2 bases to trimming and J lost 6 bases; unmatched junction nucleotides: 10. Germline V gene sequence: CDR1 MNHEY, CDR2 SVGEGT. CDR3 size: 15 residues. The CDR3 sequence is CASSYERGLGLEQYF. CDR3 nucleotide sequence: TGTGCCAGCAGTTACGAGAGGGGGCTTGGGCTCGAGCAGTACTTC.

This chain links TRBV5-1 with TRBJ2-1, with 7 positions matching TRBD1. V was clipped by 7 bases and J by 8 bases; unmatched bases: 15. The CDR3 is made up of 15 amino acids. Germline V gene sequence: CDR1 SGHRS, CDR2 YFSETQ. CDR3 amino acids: CASRSRVGGGYEQFF. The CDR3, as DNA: TGCGCCAGCCGCTCCAGGGTAGGGGGCGGTTATGAGCAGTTCTTC.

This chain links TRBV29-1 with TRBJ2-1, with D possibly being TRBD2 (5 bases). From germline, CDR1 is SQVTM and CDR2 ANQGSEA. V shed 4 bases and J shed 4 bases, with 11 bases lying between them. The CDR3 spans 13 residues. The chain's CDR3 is CSVVGRDYNEQFF. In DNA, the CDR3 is TGCAGCGTTGTTGGACGGGATTACAATGAGCAGTTCTTC.

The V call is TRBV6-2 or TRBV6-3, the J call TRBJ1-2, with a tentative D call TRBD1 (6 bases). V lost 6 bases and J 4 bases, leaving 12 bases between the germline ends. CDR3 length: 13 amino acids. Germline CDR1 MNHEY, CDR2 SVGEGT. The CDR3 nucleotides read TGTGCCAGCAGCCTCAGGGGAGTCTATGGCTACACCTTC. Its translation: CASSLRGVYGYTF.

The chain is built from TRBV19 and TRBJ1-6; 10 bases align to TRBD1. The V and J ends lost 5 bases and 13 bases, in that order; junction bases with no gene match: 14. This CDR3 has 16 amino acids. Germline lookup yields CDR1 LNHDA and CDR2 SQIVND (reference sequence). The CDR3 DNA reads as TGTGCCAGTAGTGTTGGGACAGGGGCTTTGGAAACCCCCCTCCACTTT. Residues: CASSVGTGALETPLHF.

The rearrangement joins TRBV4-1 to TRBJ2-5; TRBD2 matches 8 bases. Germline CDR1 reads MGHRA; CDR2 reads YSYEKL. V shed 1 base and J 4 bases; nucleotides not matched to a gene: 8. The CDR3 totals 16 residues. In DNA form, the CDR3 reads TGCGCCAGCAGCCAAGCCCAGCGGGGGAGCTCAGAGACCCAGTACTTC. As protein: CASSQAQRGSSETQYF.

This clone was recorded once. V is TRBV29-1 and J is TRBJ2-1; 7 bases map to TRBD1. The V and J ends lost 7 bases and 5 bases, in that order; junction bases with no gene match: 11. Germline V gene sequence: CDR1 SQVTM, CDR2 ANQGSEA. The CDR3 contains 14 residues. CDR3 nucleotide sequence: TGCAGCGGCCTACAGGGGAATCCCCACAATGAGCAGTTCTTC. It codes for CSGLQGNPHNEQFF.

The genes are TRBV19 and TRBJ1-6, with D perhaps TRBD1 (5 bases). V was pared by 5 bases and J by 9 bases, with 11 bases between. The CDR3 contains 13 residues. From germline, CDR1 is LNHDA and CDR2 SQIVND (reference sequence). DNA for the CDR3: TGTGCCAGTAGTTCGACAGTCCCTTCACCCCTCCACTTT. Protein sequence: CASSSTVPSPLHF.

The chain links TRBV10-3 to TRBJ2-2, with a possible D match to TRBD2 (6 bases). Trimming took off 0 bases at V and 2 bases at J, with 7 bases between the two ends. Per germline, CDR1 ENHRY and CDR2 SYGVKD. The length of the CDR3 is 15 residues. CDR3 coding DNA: TGTGCCATCAGTGAGTCGGGACTTAACACCGGGGAGCTGTTTTTT. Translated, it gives CAISESGLNTGELFF.

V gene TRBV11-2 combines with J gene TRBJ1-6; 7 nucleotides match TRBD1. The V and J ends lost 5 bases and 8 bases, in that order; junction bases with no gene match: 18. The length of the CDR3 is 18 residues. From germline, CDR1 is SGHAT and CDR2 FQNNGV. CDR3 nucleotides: TGTGCCAGCAGCCGCCCTCAACAGGGGACGTGGGTTGATTCACCCCTCCACTTT. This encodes CASSRPQQGTWVDSPLHF.

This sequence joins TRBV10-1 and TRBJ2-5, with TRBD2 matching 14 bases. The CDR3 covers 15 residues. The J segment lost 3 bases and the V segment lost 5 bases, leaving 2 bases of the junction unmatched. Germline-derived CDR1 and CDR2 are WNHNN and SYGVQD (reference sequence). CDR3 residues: CASSRGLAGEETQYF. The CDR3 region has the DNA TGCGCCAGCAGTCGGGGACTAGCGGGGGAAGAGACCCAGTACTTC.

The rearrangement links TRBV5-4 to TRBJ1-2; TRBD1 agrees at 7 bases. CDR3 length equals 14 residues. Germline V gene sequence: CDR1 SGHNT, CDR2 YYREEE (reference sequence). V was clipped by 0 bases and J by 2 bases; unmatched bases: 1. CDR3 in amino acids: CASSLVGQNYGYTF. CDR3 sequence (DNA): TGTGCCAGCAGCTTGGTGGGACAGAACTATGGCTACACCTTC.

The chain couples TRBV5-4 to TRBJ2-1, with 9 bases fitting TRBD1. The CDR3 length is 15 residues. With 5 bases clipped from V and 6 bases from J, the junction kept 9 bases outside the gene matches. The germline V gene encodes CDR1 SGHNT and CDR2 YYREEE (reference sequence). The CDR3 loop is CASRGRDRAGNEQFF. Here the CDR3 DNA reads TGTGCCAGCAGGGGGAGGGACAGGGCGGGCAATGAGCAGTTCTTC. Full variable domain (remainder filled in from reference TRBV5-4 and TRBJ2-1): ETGVTQSPTHLIKTRGQQVTLRCSSQSGHNTVSWYQQALGQGPQFIFQYYREEENGRGNFPPRFSGLQFPNYSSELNVNALELDDSALYLCASRGRDRAGNEQFFGPGTRLTVL.

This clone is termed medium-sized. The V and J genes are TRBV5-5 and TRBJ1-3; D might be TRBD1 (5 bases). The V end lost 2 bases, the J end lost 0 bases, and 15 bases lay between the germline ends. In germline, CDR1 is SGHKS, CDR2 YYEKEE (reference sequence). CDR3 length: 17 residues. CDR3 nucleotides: TGTGCCAGCAGCTTATATTTGGGGCTAAGCTCTGGAAACACCATATATTTT. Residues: CASSLYLGLSSGNTIYF.

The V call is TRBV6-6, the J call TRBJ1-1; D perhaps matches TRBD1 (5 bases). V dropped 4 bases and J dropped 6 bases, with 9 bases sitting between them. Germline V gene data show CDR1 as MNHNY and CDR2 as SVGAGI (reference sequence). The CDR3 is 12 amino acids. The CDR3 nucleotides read TGTGCCAGCAGTTCCCCAGGGTCTGAAGCTTTCTTT. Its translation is CASSSPGSEAFF.

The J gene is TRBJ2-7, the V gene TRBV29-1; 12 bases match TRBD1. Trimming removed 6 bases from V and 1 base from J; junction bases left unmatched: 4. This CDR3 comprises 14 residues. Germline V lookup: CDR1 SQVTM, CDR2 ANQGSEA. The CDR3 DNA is TGCAGCGTGGGGACAGGGGGCGGATCCTACGAGCAGTACTTC. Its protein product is CSVGTGGGSYEQYF.

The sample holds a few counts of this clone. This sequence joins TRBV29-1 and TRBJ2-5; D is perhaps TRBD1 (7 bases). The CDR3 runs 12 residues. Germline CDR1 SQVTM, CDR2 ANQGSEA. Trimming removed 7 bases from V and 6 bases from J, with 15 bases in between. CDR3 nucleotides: TGCAGCGCCGGAGGGGGCCCACAGACCCAGTACTTC. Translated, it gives CSAGGGPQTQYF. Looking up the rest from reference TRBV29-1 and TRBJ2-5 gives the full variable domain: SAVISQKPSRDICQRGTSLTIQCQVDSQVTMMFWYRQQPGQSLTLIATANQGSEATYESGFVIDKFPISRPNLTFSTLTVSNMSPEDSSIYLCSAGGGPQTQYFGPGTRLLVL.

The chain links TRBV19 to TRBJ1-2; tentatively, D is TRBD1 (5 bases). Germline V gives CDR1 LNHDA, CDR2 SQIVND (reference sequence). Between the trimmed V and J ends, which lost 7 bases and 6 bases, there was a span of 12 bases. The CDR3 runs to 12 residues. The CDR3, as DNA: TGTGCCAGTAAGTTCTCGGACAATGGCTACACCTTC. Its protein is CASKFSDNGYTF.

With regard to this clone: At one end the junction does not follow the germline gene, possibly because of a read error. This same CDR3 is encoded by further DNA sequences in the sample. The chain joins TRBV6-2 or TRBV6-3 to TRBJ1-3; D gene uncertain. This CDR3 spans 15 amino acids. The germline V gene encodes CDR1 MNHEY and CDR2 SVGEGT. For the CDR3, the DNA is TGTGCCAGTAGTTGGGGAGTCTCGTCTGGAAACACCATATATTTT. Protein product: CASSWGVSSGNTIYF.

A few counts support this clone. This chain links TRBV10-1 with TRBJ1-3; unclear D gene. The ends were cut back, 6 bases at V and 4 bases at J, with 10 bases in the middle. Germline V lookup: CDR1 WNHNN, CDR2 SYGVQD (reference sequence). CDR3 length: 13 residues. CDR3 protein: CASRENSGNTIYF. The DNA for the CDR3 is TGCGCCAGCAGGGAGAATTCAGGAAACACCATATATTTT.

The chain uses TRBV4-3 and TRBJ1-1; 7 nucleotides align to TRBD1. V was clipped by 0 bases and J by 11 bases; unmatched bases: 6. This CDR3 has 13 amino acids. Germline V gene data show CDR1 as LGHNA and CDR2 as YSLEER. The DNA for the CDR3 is TGCGCCAGCAGCCAAGATTGGCAGGGGGACGCTTTCTTT. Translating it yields CASSQDWQGDAFF.

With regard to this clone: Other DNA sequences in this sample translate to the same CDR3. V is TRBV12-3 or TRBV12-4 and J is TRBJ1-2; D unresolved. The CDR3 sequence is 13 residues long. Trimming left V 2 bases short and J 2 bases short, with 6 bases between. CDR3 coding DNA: TGTGCCAGCAGTTTAACTGAAAACTATGGCTACACCTTC. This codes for CASSLTENYGYTF.

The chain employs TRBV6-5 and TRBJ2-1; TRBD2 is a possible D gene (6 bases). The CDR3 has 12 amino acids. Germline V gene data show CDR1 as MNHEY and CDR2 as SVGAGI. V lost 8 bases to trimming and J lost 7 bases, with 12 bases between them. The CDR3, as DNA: TGTGCCAGCTGTCGGGCGGGGAATGAGCAGTTCTTC. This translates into CASCRAGNEQFF.

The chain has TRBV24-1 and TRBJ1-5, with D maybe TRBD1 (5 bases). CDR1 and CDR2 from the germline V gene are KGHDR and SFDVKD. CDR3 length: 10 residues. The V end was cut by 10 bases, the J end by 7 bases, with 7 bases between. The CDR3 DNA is TGTGCCACGGGGGGGCAGCCCCAGCATTTT. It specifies CATGGQPQHF.

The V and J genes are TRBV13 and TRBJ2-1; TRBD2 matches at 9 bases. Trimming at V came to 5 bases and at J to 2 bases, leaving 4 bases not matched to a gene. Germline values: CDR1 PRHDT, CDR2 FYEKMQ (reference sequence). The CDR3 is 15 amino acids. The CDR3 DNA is TGTGCCAGCAGCCTTAGCGGGGGAACCTACAATGAGCAGTTCTTC. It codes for CASSLSGGTYNEQFF.

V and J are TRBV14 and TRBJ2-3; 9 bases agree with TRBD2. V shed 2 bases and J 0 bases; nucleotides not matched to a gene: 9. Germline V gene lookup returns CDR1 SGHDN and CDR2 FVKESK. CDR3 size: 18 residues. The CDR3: CASSQWASGAHSTDTQYF. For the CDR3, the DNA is TGTGCCAGCAGCCAATGGGCTAGCGGGGCCCATAGCACAGATACGCAGTATTTT.